This T cell receptor (beta chain) was identified in a study of shared clonotypes between healthy human individuals. Profiled with immunoSEQ multiplex PCR; TCRdb holds only in-frame clones, not every one. The table has nearly 2 million clones, about 95% seen once. The naive CD8 subset, CD45RO-negative cells positively selected for CCR7, excluded terminally differentiated effector memory CD45RA+ cells. The specimen sequenced was naive CD8+ T cells sorted from blood. This TCR came from a man between 18 and 35 years old in good health.

For the CDR3, the DNA is TGTGCCAGCGGCTTCGGGAAAGGAGAGACCCAGTACTTC. Translating gives CASGFGKGETQYF. The chain combines TRBV6-5 with TRBJ2-5; D might be TRBD2 (5 bases). Germline V gives CDR1 MNHEY, CDR2 SVGAGI. The CDR3 spans 13 residues. V dropped 8 bases and J dropped 4 bases, with 14 bases sitting between them.